A single sample is the source of the 14 T cell receptor beta chains below, sequenced in a study of Ad26.COV2.S vaccination and SARS-CoV-2 variants. Regarding treatment: roughly 20 received Ad26.COV2.S at low or high dose, single or two shots; about 5 received placebo; per-sample allocation not given. It was on day 63 after the first vaccine or placebo injection that samples were taken. Here immunoSEQ multiplex PCR was the method, and the copy in TCRdb shows in-frame clones only, minus some. The sample has around 340,000 clones; approximately 90% are singletons. Sample: peripheral blood, taken in a trial of Ad26.COV2.S vaccine versus placebo. Source of these receptors: a person between 18 and 60 years old who received the Ad26.COV2.S COVID-19 vaccine or a placebo.

V is TRBV7-2 and J is TRBJ1-2; D uncertain. V gave up 4 bases and J gave up 8 bases, with 8 bases separating them. Germline V gene data show CDR1 as SGHTA and CDR2 as FQGNSA. CDR3 size: 11 residues. In nucleotides, the CDR3 is TGTGCCAGCAGCTCGGACGCAGGCTACACCTTC. This sequence encodes CASSSDAGYTF.

This chain uses TRBV28 with TRBJ2-6; D unresolved. V was shortened by 5 bases and J by 2 bases, with 10 bases between the two germline ends. Germline V gene data show CDR1 as MDHEN and CDR2 as SYDVKM. The CDR3 runs to 15 residues. The CDR3 is CASSPRSAGANVLTF. CDR3 nucleotides: TGTGCCAGCAGTCCCCGCAGCGCTGGGGCCAACGTCCTGACTTTC.

To note about this clone: This same CDR3 is encoded by further DNA sequences in the sample. This chain joins TRBV5-4 and TRBJ1-3; D perhaps matches TRBD1 (5 bases). The germline gives CDR1 SGHNT, CDR2 YYREEE (reference sequence). Trimming pared 4 bases from V and 4 bases from J, leaving 12 bases between. The CDR3 sequence is 14 residues long. The CDR3 reads CASSVDSSGNTIYF. The CDR3 nucleotides read TGTGCCAGCAGCGTAGACAGTTCGGGAAACACCATATATTTT.

V gene TRBV6-2 or TRBV6-3 combines with J gene TRBJ2-1; D not certain. CDR3 length: 15 amino acids. Germline V gene data show CDR1 as MNHEY and CDR2 as SVGEGT. V was shortened by 4 bases and J by 1 base, with 11 bases between the two germline ends. The CDR3 region is CASSSPPPSYNEQFF. Written as DNA, the CDR3 is TGTGCCAGCAGTTCTCCACCCCCTTCCTACAATGAGCAGTTCTTC.

The chain employs TRBV2 and TRBJ2-7; 7 bases agree with TRBD2. The J segment lost 4 bases and the V segment lost 6 bases, leaving 6 bases of the junction unmatched. In germline, CDR1 is SNHLY, CDR2 FYNNEI. The CDR3 runs 13 residues. The CDR3 loop reads CASSPSGGYEQYF. CDR3 nucleotides: TGTGCCAGCAGCCCTTCGGGGGGTTACGAGCAGTACTTC.

This chain joins TRBV3-1 (or the pseudogene TRBV3-2) and TRBJ2-5; possibly TRBD2 for D (7 bases). Germline V lookup: CDR1 LGHDT, CDR2 YNNKEL (reference sequence). This CDR3 spans 17 amino acids. Between the trimmed V and J ends, which lost 4 bases and 0 bases, there was a span of 18 bases. CDR3 loop: CASSLLRRGGHQETQYF. The CDR3 nucleotides read TGTGCCAGCAGCCTCTTGAGGCGCGGGGGCCACCAAGAGACCCAGTACTTC.

V usage is TRBV6-4 and J usage is TRBJ1-4, with unresolved D. V was pared by 2 bases and J by 0 bases, with 10 bases between. The CDR3 loop spans 16 amino acids. Germline V gene sequence: CDR1 MRHNA, CDR2 SNTAGT. In DNA, the CDR3 is TGTGCCAGCAGTGACGGGGTCGGAGCAACTAATGAAAAACTGTTTTTT. It codes for CASSDGVGATNEKLFF.

This clone has a single count. This sequence joins TRBV2 and TRBJ2-3; 9 bases line up with TRBD2. Per the germline V gene, CDR1 is SNHLY and CDR2 is FYNNEI. V lost 2 bases and J lost 2; bases outside the gene matches: 5. CDR3 length: 16 amino acids. CDR3: CASSETGLALTDTQYF. CDR3 DNA: TGTGCCAGCAGTGAAACGGGACTAGCCCTCACAGATACGCAGTATTTT.

In nucleotides, the CDR3 is TGTGCCAGCAGCCTCAGACTAGCGGGGGGGCCGGAGACCCAGTACTTC. It encodes CASSLRLAGGPETQYF. This chain uses TRBV5-4 with TRBJ2-5, with 14 bases aligning to TRBD2. Unmatched junction bases numbered 7, after V lost 4 bases and J lost 5 bases. Germline values: CDR1 SGHNT, CDR2 YYREEE (reference sequence). The CDR3 is 16 residues long.

The chain carries TRBV6-6 and TRBJ2-7; 7 positions agree with TRBD1. The CDR3 has 13 residues. The junction had 5 bases not matched to a gene; V was cut back by 7 bases and J by 2 bases. The germline V gene encodes CDR1 MNHNY and CDR2 SVGAGI (reference sequence). The CDR3 loop is CASNRDSTYEQYF. DNA for the CDR3: TGTGCCAGCAACCGGGACAGCACCTACGAGCAGTACTTC.

The rearrangement joins TRBV9 to TRBJ2-7, with a possible D match to TRBD2 (6 bases). The CDR3 consists of 15 residues. The germline V and J ends were trimmed by 4 bases and 6 bases, with 20 bases remaining between them. Per germline, CDR1 SGDLS and CDR2 YYNGEE. CDR3 DNA sequence: TGTGCCAGCAGCCCAACGCCGGCCTTCGGGGGCGAGCAGTACTTC. This sequence encodes CASSPTPAFGGEQYF.

The chain combines TRBV29-1 with TRBJ1-1, with D perhaps matching TRBD1 (5 bases). In germline, CDR1 is SQVTM, CDR2 ANQGSEA. The CDR3 is made up of 9 amino acids. Trimming removed 4 bases at V and 13 bases at J, with 10 bases between. CDR3 DNA: TGCAGCGTTGGACAGCCGGATTTCTTT. Its protein is CSVGQPDFF. The full variable domain, in which reference TRBV29-1 and TRBJ1-1 provide the parts outside the CDR3, is SAVISQKPSRDICQRGTSLTIQCQVDSQVTMMFWYRQQPGQSLTLIATANQGSEATYESGFVIDKFPISRPNLTFSTLTVSNMSPEDSSIYLCSVGQPDFFGQGTRLTVV.

The V and J genes are TRBV5-1 and TRBJ2-1; 9 bases agree with TRBD2. This CDR3 is built from 14 residues. Germline V gives CDR1 SGHRS, CDR2 YFSETQ. J was trimmed by 5 bases and V by 6 bases; bases with no gene match: 6. CDR3 in DNA: TGCGCCAGCACGGCCGGGACTAGCAACAATGAGCAGTTCTTC. It is translated as CASTAGTSNNEQFF. Variable domain in full (rest from reference TRBV5-1 and TRBJ2-1): KAGVTQTPRYLIKTRGQQVTLSCSPISGHRSVSWYQQTPGQGLQFLFEYFSETQRNKGNFPGRFSGRQFSNSRSEMNVSTLELGDSALYLCASTAGTSNNEQFFGPGTRLTVL.

The chain carries TRBV28 and TRBJ1-2, with a weak D call TRBD1 (5 bases). V lost 5 bases, J lost 8 bases, and 18 bases lay in between. The germline gives CDR1 MDHEN, CDR2 SYDVKM. The CDR3 totals 14 residues. CDR3 in DNA: TGTGCCAGCAGTGTTAAGTCAGGGTTGGGCGGCTACACCTTC. Translating it yields CASSVKSGLGGYTF.